A single sample gave rise to the 26 T cell receptor beta chains below, sequenced in a study of blood T cell repertoires in COVID-19. The data were produced by immunoSEQ multiplex PCR, yet TCRdb's version contains in-frame clones alone and is incomplete. The repertoire holds around 85,000 clones, with around 88% as singletons. The material sequenced was peripheral blood. These receptors came from a man aged 55 to 70 with acute or convalescent COVID-19.

This chain joins TRBV4-3 and TRBJ1-2; TRBD1 matches at 7 bases. Germline V gene lookup returns CDR1 LGHNA and CDR2 YSLEER. J was trimmed by 3 bases and V by 0 bases; bases with no gene match: 4. There are 15 residues in the CDR3. CDR3 nucleotide sequence: TGCGCCAGCAGCCAAGAAATAGGGGGCGACTATGGCTACACCTTC. It encodes CASSQEIGGDYGYTF.

There are a few counts of this clone. V and J are TRBV7-9 and TRBJ2-3; D remains ambiguous. Per the germline V gene, CDR1 is SEHNR and CDR2 is FQNEAQ (reference sequence). The CDR3 runs to 13 residues. Trimming removed 6 bases from V and 0 bases from J, with 7 bases in between. CDR3 loop: CASRTGSTDTQYF. CDR3 DNA: TGTGCCAGCAGGACTGGAAGCACAGATACGCAGTATTTT.

The chain has TRBV7-2 and TRBJ2-2; 8 bases fit TRBD2. The CDR3 covers 16 residues. Germline CDR1 is SGHTA and CDR2 is FQGNSA. After removal of 4 bases from V and 5 bases from J, the junction contained 9 bases not matched to a gene. Here the CDR3 DNA reads TGTGCCAGCAGCTCACTCGGGGGGGTTAATACCGGGGAGCTGTTTTTT. It yields the protein CASSSLGGVNTGELFF.

This rearrangement joins TRBV18 to TRBJ1-6; a possible D gene is TRBD1 (6 bases). CDR1 and CDR2 from the germline V gene are KGHSH and LQKENI. The V and J ends lost 3 bases and 5 bases respectively, with 14 bases between them. This CDR3 region has 16 residues. In nucleotides, the CDR3 is TGTGCCAGCTCACCCGCCGGGACACCTAATAATTCACCCCTCCACTTT. It codes for CASSPAGTPNNSPLHF.

The rearrangement links TRBV9 to TRBJ2-3; the D is unclear. The CDR3 has 12 amino acids. Germline CDR1 is SGDLS and CDR2 is YYNGEE. Trimming cost V 0 bases and J 6 bases, with 5 bases left between them. The CDR3 spells CASSVDQDTQYF. As DNA, the CDR3 is TGTGCCAGCAGCGTAGACCAGGATACGCAGTATTTT. Full variable domain (rest looked up from reference TRBV9 and TRBJ2-3): DSGVTQTPKHLITATGQRVTLRCSPRSGDLSVYWYQQSLDQGLQFLIQYYNGEERAKGNILERFSAQQFPDLHSELNLSSLELGDSALYFCASSVDQDTQYFGPGTRLTVL.

This chain joins TRBV27 and TRBJ1-5; TRBD1 is a possible D gene (5 bases). V lost 0 bases and J lost 5, with 11 bases in between. The CDR3 consists of 15 residues. Germline lookup yields CDR1 MNHEY and CDR2 SMNVEV (reference sequence). The CDR3 nucleotides are TGTGCCAGCAGTTTATCGAAGCAGGGCGATCAGCCCCAGCATTTT. Its protein product is CASSLSKQGDQPQHF.

The V gene is TRBV6-5, the J gene TRBJ1-2; D gene unclear. Germline lookup yields CDR1 MNHEY and CDR2 SVGAGI. V shed 0 bases and J shed 3 bases, with 11 bases lying between them. CDR3 size: 15 residues. The CDR3 here is CASSYSEGSDYGYTF. The CDR3 coding sequence is TGTGCCAGCAGTTACTCGGAGGGCTCGGACTATGGCTACACCTTC.

The chain couples TRBV4-1 to TRBJ2-5, with TRBD1 matching over 9 bases. Germline-derived CDR1 and CDR2 are MGHRA and YSYEKL. The CDR3 length is 15 residues. V lost 3 bases and J lost 3; bases outside the gene matches: 5. The CDR3 spells CASSQGTGSKETQYF. Here the CDR3 DNA reads TGCGCCAGCAGCCAGGGGACAGGGAGCAAAGAGACCCAGTACTTC.

The chain carries TRBV7-2 and TRBJ2-7, with 13 bases matching TRBD2. V dropped 7 bases and J dropped 6; count of bases not matched to a gene: 6. The CDR3 has 14 residues. Germline values: CDR1 SGHTA, CDR2 FQGNSA. The CDR3 DNA reads as TGTGCCAGCACCGATACTAGCGGGGGGGTCGAGCAGTACTTC. Translating it yields CASTDTSGGVEQYF.

In this sample, this clone turned up a few times. V usage is TRBV11-2 and J usage is TRBJ1-2, with 9 bases that match TRBD1. This CDR3 is 17 amino acids long. CDR1 is SGHAT, CDR2 FQNNGV, per germline. J gave up 4 bases and V 5 bases, and 14 bases lay outside the gene matches. CDR3 in DNA: TGTGCCAGCAGCCCACGGGTCCCGGGACAGGGTTTCTATGGCTACACCTTC. It is translated as CASSPRVPGQGFYGYTF.

The V call is TRBV5-6, the J call TRBJ2-7; 7 nucleotides line up with TRBD1. The CDR3 is made up of 14 amino acids. Looked up from germline, CDR1 is SGHDT and CDR2 is YYEEEE. Trimming took 3 bases from V and 3 from J; bases not matched to a gene: 6. CDR3 coding DNA: TGTGCCAGCAGCTCCCTTCGGACAGGCTACGAGCAGTACTTC. It yields the protein CASSSLRTGYEQYF. Drawing the rest from reference TRBV5-6 and TRBJ2-7, the complete variable domain is DAGVTQSPTHLIKTRGQQVTLRCSPKSGHDTVSWYQQALGQGPQFIFQYYEEEERQRGNFPDRFSGHQFPNYSSELNVNALLLGDSALYLCASSSLRTGYEQYFGPGTRLTVT.

This sequence joins TRBV27 and TRBJ2-5, with D possibly TRBD1 on 6 matching bases. The ends were cut back, 5 bases at V and 5 bases at J, with 15 bases in the middle. Germline lookup yields CDR1 MNHEY and CDR2 SMNVEV (reference sequence). This CDR3 comprises 14 residues. This CDR3 is CASSPQGQWETQYF. For the CDR3, the DNA is TGTGCCAGCAGTCCTCAGGGGCAGTGGGAGACCCAGTACTTC.

The gene calls are TRBV9 and TRBJ2-7; weak D call: TRBD2 (5 bases). Looked up from germline, CDR1 is SGDLS and CDR2 is YYNGEE. The CDR3 spans 17 residues. The V end was cut by 0 bases, the J end by 3 bases, with 19 bases between. CDR3 bases: TGTGCCAGCAGCGTAGGCTGGACCGTTGGAGAGGGCTACGAGCAGTACTTC. It translates to CASSVGWTVGEGYEQYF.

J is TRBJ2-1 and V is TRBV5-5; the match to TRBD1 covers 7 bases. The V gene end was trimmed by 4 bases and the J gene end by 3 bases; junction bases not matched to a gene: 13. The CDR3 totals 17 residues. Germline-derived CDR1 and CDR2 are SGHKS and YYEKEE (reference sequence). The CDR3 reads CASSLDQWTGDYNEQFF. The CDR3 coding sequence is TGTGCCAGCAGCCTCGACCAGTGGACAGGAGACTACAATGAGCAGTTCTTC.

This clone turned up a few times. The rearrangement joins TRBV5-1 to TRBJ2-3; 8 bases fit TRBD1. Germline CDR1 reads SGHRS; CDR2 reads YFSETQ. V gave up 3 bases and J gave up 6 bases; unmatched junction bases: 6. The CDR3 runs to 14 residues. The chain's CDR3 is CASSWTGRQDTQYF. DNA of the CDR3: TGCGCCAGCAGCTGGACAGGGCGGCAGGATACGCAGTATTTT. The variable domain in full, with the rest retrieved from reference TRBV5-1 and TRBJ2-3, is KAGVTQTPRYLIKTRGQQVTLSCSPISGHRSVSWYQQTPGQGLQFLFEYFSETQRNKGNFPGRFSGRQFSNSRSEMNVSTLELGDSALYLCASSWTGRQDTQYFGPGTRLTVL.

This clone was observed once. J is TRBJ2-7 and V is TRBV4-3, with TRBD1 identical over 7 bases. The CDR3 is made up of 14 amino acids. The germline V gene has CDR1 LGHNA and CDR2 YSLEER. The J segment lost 4 bases and the V segment lost 4 bases, leaving 7 bases of the junction unmatched. The DNA for the CDR3 is TGCGCCAGCAGCCCCTACAGGGGTTCGTACGAGCAGTACTTC. This gives the protein CASSPYRGSYEQYF.

This clone was seen once. The chain employs TRBV6-2 or TRBV6-3 and TRBJ1-6; no definite D call. The CDR3 has 15 amino acids. With 2 bases removed from V and 7 bases from J, the gap between germline ends came to 12 bases. The germline gives CDR1 MNHEY, CDR2 SVGEGT. CDR3 residues: CASSYTSPRNSPLHF. CDR3 sequence (DNA): TGTGCCAGCAGTTACACGAGCCCGCGGAATTCACCCCTCCACTTT.

The V and J genes are TRBV15 and TRBJ1-2; 7 positions match TRBD1. After removal of 1 base from V and 4 bases from J, the junction contained 9 bases not matched to a gene. This CDR3 is 16 amino acids long. Germline-derived CDR1 and CDR2 are LNHNV and YYDKDF (reference sequence). The CDR3 here is CATSRVQGGAGYGYTF. CDR3 DNA: TGTGCCACCAGCAGAGTGCAGGGGGGCGCGGGCTATGGCTACACCTTC.

CDR3 residues: CASSDWGSPEAFF. The DNA of the CDR3 is TGTGCCAGCAGCGATTGGGGCTCACCTGAAGCTTTCTTT. The chain links TRBV7-2 to TRBJ1-1; D may be TRBD1 (5 bases). The CDR3 extends over 13 amino acids. V was shortened by 5 bases and J by 6 bases, with 13 bases between the two germline ends. From germline, CDR1 is SGHTA and CDR2 FQGNSA. The variable domain in full, completed from reference TRBV7-2 and TRBJ1-1, reads GAGVSQSPSNKVTEKGKDVELRCDPISGHTALYWYRQSLGQGLEFLIYFQGNSAPDKSGLPSDRFSAERTGGSVSTLTIQRTQQEDSAVYLCASSDWGSPEAFFGQGTRLTVV.

This chain uses TRBV11-3 with TRBJ1-1; D remains unclear. The V and J ends lost 4 bases and 2 bases respectively, with 11 bases between them. The germline V gene has CDR1 SGHNT and CDR2 YENEEA. This CDR3 contains 14 residues. DNA of the CDR3: TGTGCCAGCAGCTCTGACGGAGGTAACACTGAAGCTTTCTTT. Protein sequence: CASSSDGGNTEAFF.

The V gene is TRBV30, the J gene TRBJ1-5; TRBD1 is a possible D gene (5 bases). Germline V lookup: CDR1 GTSNPN, CDR2 SVGIG (reference sequence). Trimming took 0 bases from V and 3 from J, leaving 9 bases between them. The CDR3 covers 14 residues. CDR3 DNA: TGTGCCTGGAGTGTCTTGACAGACAATCAGCCCCAGCATTTT. Protein sequence: CAWSVLTDNQPQHF.

The genes are TRBV3-1 (or the pseudogene TRBV3-2) and TRBJ2-3; TRBD2 matches at 7 bases. Trimming removed 5 bases from V and 0 bases from J; junction bases left unmatched: 8. This CDR3 comprises 16 residues. Germline CDR1 is LGHDT and CDR2 is YNNKEL (reference sequence). CDR3 bases: TGTGCCAGCAGCTCCGTGGGAGGGGCTAGCACAGATACGCAGTATTTT. Protein: CASSSVGGASTDTQYF.

The chain employs TRBV19 and TRBJ2-2, with D perhaps matching TRBD2 (6 bases). V dropped 3 bases and J dropped 3 bases, with 11 bases sitting between them. From germline, CDR1 is LNHDA and CDR2 SQIVND (reference sequence). The CDR3 is 15 residues long. CDR3 bases: TGTGCCAGTAGTATCAAGCGGGCAGACACCGGGGAGCTGTTTTTT. Translating gives CASSIKRADTGELFF.

The genes are TRBV5-8 and TRBJ1-4; 12 bases align to TRBD1. In germline, CDR1 is SGHTS, CDR2 YDEGEE. The CDR3 has 14 residues. J gave up 8 bases and V 2 bases, and 1 base lay outside the gene matches. For the CDR3, the DNA is TGTGCCAGCAGCTTCGGGACAGGGGGCGAAAAACTGTTTTTT. It encodes CASSFGTGGEKLFF.

The genes are TRBV19 and TRBJ1-5, with 8 bases matching TRBD1. CDR1 and CDR2 (germline): LNHDA, SQIVND (reference sequence). With V trimmed by 5 bases and J by 7 bases, 10 bases remained unmatched. The CDR3 sequence is 15 residues long. The CDR3 reads CASSFGTGRRQPQHF. The CDR3 DNA sequence: TGTGCCAGTAGTTTCGGGACAGGCCGCAGGCAGCCCCAGCATTTT.

The gene calls are TRBV4-3 and TRBJ1-2, with 7 positions matching TRBD1. Germline V gene lookup returns CDR1 LGHNA and CDR2 YSLEER. This CDR3 contains 16 residues. The trim removed 3 bases at V and 3 bases at J, leaving 10 bases unmatched. CDR3 DNA: TGCGCCAGCAGCCACGCTACACCAGACAGGGACTATGGCTACACCTTC. This encodes CASSHATPDRDYGYTF.